These 32 T cell receptor beta chains share one sample of origin, sequenced in a study of cytomegalovirus exposure and HLA in healthy donors. The PCR contained 60 Vbeta and 13 Jbeta primers. TCRdb's copy holds only in-frame clones and misses some; the assay was immunoSEQ multiplex PCR. The profile shows 90,000 or so clones, nearly 70% of them singletons. Sequencing input: PBMCs. The receptor set was obtained from a woman aged 45-60 years in good health and CMV-seropositive.

This rearrangement joins TRBV7-3 to TRBJ2-1; tentative D call: TRBD1 (6 bases). Between the trimmed V and J ends, which lost 5 bases and 9 bases, there was a span of 14 bases. Germline values: CDR1 SGHTA, CDR2 FQGTGA. CDR3 length equals 13 residues. This CDR3 reads CASSARPGAEQFF. The DNA for the CDR3 is TGTGCCAGCAGCGCTCGGCCAGGGGCTGAGCAGTTCTTC.

This chain joins TRBV27 and TRBJ2-5; D remains unclear. The CDR3 has 15 amino acids. CDR1 is MNHEY, CDR2 SMNVEV, per germline (reference sequence). Between the trimmed V and J ends, which lost 6 bases and 1 base, there was a span of 15 bases. The DNA for the CDR3 is TGTGCCAGCAGAGGAACGACAACGGCCCAAGAGACCCAGTACTTC. Protein sequence: CASRGTTTAQETQYF.

This rearrangement joins TRBV9 to TRBJ1-2; D may be TRBD1 (6 bases). The V and J ends lost 0 bases and 4 bases respectively, with 13 bases between them. This CDR3 region has 15 residues. The germline V gene encodes CDR1 SGDLS and CDR2 YYNGEE. CDR3 loop: CASSVAPGESYGYTF. The CDR3, as DNA: TGTGCCAGCAGCGTAGCCCCAGGGGAAAGCTATGGCTACACCTTC.

The chain links TRBV28 to TRBJ2-1; no reliable D call. V was trimmed by 6 bases and J by 5 bases, leaving 17 bases between them. The V gene's germline CDR1 is MDHEN and CDR2 SYDVKM. This CDR3 is 15 amino acids long. Here the CDR3 DNA reads TGTGCCAGCAGCCCTCAGACGGTCGCGGACAATGAGCAGTTCTTC. Its protein product is CASSPQTVADNEQFF.

This clone was found a few times. In DNA form, the CDR3 reads TGTGCCAGTCGGACAGGGCCAGCTTACGAGCAGTACTTC. Translation: CASRTGPAYEQYF. The rearrangement uses TRBV2 and TRBJ2-7; TRBD1 aligns across 8 bases. The CDR3 is 13 amino acids. Trimming took 9 bases from V and 4 from J; bases not matched to a gene: 8. Germline V gives CDR1 SNHLY, CDR2 FYNNEI.

Written as DNA, the CDR3 is TGTGCCAGCTTTGGGGGGGGCAGGGCCACAGATACGCAGTATTTT. It translates to CASFGGGRATDTQYF. The V call is TRBV5-5, the J call TRBJ2-3; maybe TRBD2 (7 bases). Germline loops: CDR1 SGHKS, CDR2 YYEKEE (reference sequence). Trimming took 7 bases from V and 2 from J, leaving 17 bases between them. The CDR3 extends over 15 amino acids. Looking up the rest from reference TRBV5-5 and TRBJ2-3 gives the full variable domain: DAGVTQSPTHLIKTRGQQVTLRCSPISGHKSVSWYQQVLGQGPQFIFQYYEKEERGRGNFPDRFSARQFPNYSSELNVNALLLGDSALYLCASFGGGRATDTQYFGPGTRLTVL.

This CDR3 is CASSPTGNYEQYF. The CDR3 nucleotides read TGTGCCAGCTCCCCTACAGGGAACTACGAGCAGTACTTC. The gene calls are TRBV18 and TRBJ2-7; TRBD1 might be the D (6 bases). Germline CDR1 reads KGHSH; CDR2 reads LQKENI. The CDR3 has 13 amino acids. V was clipped by 6 bases and J by 3 bases, with 12 bases between them. Looking up the rest from reference TRBV18 and TRBJ2-7 gives the full variable domain: NAGVMQNPRHLVRRRGQEARLRCSPMKGHSHVYWYRQLPEEGLKFMVYLQKENIIDESGMPKERFSAEFPKEGPSILRIQQVVRGDSAAYFCASSPTGNYEQYFGPGTRLTVT.

Notes on this clone: This sample also contains other DNA sequences that code for the same CDR3. This chain joins TRBV6-5 and TRBJ1-4; tentative D call: TRBD1 (6 bases). The V end lost 2 bases, the J end lost 3 bases, and 10 bases lay between the germline ends. The CDR3 length is 15 residues. In germline, CDR1 is MNHEY, CDR2 SVGAGI. Here the CDR3 reads CASSYKGVSNEKLFF. CDR3 DNA sequence: TGTGCCAGCAGTTACAAGGGGGTCTCTAATGAAAAACTGTTTTTT.

This clone occurred a few times. This chain uses TRBV6-4 with TRBJ2-7; tentative D call: TRBD2 (5 bases). The CDR3 is 17 amino acids. The V and J ends lost 0 bases and 0 bases respectively, with 15 bases between them. Germline loops: CDR1 MRHNA, CDR2 SNTAGT. The CDR3 region has the DNA TGTGCCAGCAGTGACTCCACAGCGGTGCCCCCCTCCTACGAGCAGTACTTC. As protein: CASSDSTAVPPSYEQYF.

The chain couples TRBV11-3 to TRBJ2-1; 12 bases align to TRBD2. The J segment lost 5 bases and the V segment lost 5 bases, leaving 4 bases of the junction unmatched. There are 15 residues in the CDR3. From germline, CDR1 is SGHNT and CDR2 YENEEA. The DNA of the CDR3 is TGTGCCAGCAGCCGCCGACTAGCGGGAGACAATGAGCAGTTCTTC. It translates to CASSRRLAGDNEQFF. Supplemented by reference TRBV11-3 and TRBJ2-1, the full variable domain reads EAGVVQSPRYKIIEKKQPVAFWCNPISGHNTLYWYLQNLGQGPELLIRYENEEAVDDSQLPKDRFSAERLKGVDSTLKIQPAELGDSAVYLCASSRRLAGDNEQFFGPGTRLTVL.

This chain uses TRBV28 with TRBJ1-1; possible D gene TRBD1, 5 bases. CDR3 length equals 17 residues. CDR1 is MDHEN, CDR2 SYDVKM, per germline. V dropped 2 bases and J dropped 4 bases, with 20 bases sitting between them. Written as DNA, the CDR3 is TGTGCCAGCAGTTTAGTCCGGAAGTACGGGGGACGCACTGAAGCTTTCTTT. It translates to CASSLVRKYGGRTEAFF.

The chain employs TRBV11-3 and TRBJ2-1; the D gene is possibly TRBD1 (5 bases). The germline V gene encodes CDR1 SGHNT and CDR2 YENEEA. Between the trimmed V and J ends, which lost 5 bases and 3 bases, there was a span of 11 bases. The CDR3 contains 14 residues. CDR3 residues: CASSPTDSYNEQFF. CDR3 DNA: TGTGCCAGCAGCCCGACCGACAGCTACAATGAGCAGTTCTTC.

This clone was seen once. This chain links TRBV27 with TRBJ2-1; D unclear. The CDR3 sequence is 13 residues long. The germline V gene has CDR1 MNHEY and CDR2 SMNVEV (reference sequence). Trimming took 6 bases from V and 5 from J, leaving 11 bases between them. CDR3 DNA sequence: TGTGCCAGCAGCTACGCGGCCCACAATGAGCAGTTCTTC. Its protein is CASSYAAHNEQFF.

The CDR3 nucleotides are TGTGCCAGCAGCTTAGCAGGGGGCTGGGAACTGTTTTTT. Its translation is CASSLAGGWELFF. The V gene is TRBV7-9, the J gene TRBJ1-4; 7 bases are shared with TRBD1. The CDR3 covers 13 residues. Germline lookup yields CDR1 SEHNR and CDR2 FQNEAQ (reference sequence). The junction had 4 bases not matched to a gene; V was cut back by 0 bases and J by 12 bases.

This clone was seen a handful of times. An end of the junction differs from the germline gene, which may be a read error. V gene TRBV7-9 combines with J gene TRBJ2-7; 15 positions match TRBD2. The CDR3 is 14 residues long. Germline V gene data show CDR1 as SEHNR and CDR2 as FQNEAQ (reference sequence). This CDR3 reads CASTNGGTSGRKNF. The CDR3 DNA is TGTGCCAGCACCAATGGGGGGACTAGCGGGAGGAAAAACTTC.

The V and J genes are TRBV19 and TRBJ1-1; D unresolved. The CDR3 contains 13 residues. Germline V gene data show CDR1 as LNHDA and CDR2 as SQIVND (reference sequence). The V and J ends lost 5 bases and 4 bases respectively, with 11 bases between them. The CDR3 sequence is CASSLAGSTEAFF. Here the CDR3 DNA reads TGTGCCAGTAGTCTGGCAGGCAGCACTGAAGCTTTCTTT.

The chain employs TRBV6-6 and TRBJ2-3; possibly TRBD2 for D (5 bases). Germline loops: CDR1 MNHNY, CDR2 SVGAGI (reference sequence). CDR3 length: 15 amino acids. Trimming took 6 bases from V and 0 from J, leaving 13 bases between them. The CDR3 spells CASRIGRPSTDTQYF. CDR3 nucleotides: TGTGCCAGCAGAATAGGGAGACCTAGCACAGATACGCAGTATTTT.

This clone has just a few counts. Other DNA sequences in this specimen translate into the identical CDR3. This sequence joins TRBV10-3 and TRBJ1-6; TRBD1 aligns across 8 bases. Losses at the gene ends were 5 bases for V and 6 bases for J; bases not matched to a gene: 6. The CDR3 has 15 residues. Germline assignment: CDR1 ENHRY and CDR2 SYGVKD. CDR3 amino acids: CAISSLDRANSPLHF. The CDR3 DNA is TGTGCCATCAGTTCTTTGGACAGGGCTAATTCACCCCTCCACTTT.

Comment on this clone: A junction boundary mismatches the germline segment, possibly from a read error. The chain couples TRBV7-9 to TRBJ2-7; perhaps TRBD1 as D (5 bases). The germline V gene has CDR1 SEHNR and CDR2 FQNEAQ (reference sequence). The CDR3 runs to 14 residues. This CDR3 reads CSSSPVPGSYEQYF. In DNA, the CDR3 is TGTTCCAGCAGCCCGGTCCCAGGGTCCTACGAGCAGTACTTC.

In this sample, this clone turned up a few times. The chain combines TRBV19 with TRBJ2-1; 8 bases are a match to TRBD2. The CDR3 has 15 amino acids. With V trimmed by 4 bases and J by 3 bases, 5 bases remained unmatched. CDR1 is LNHDA, CDR2 SQIVND, per germline (reference sequence). CDR3 amino acids: CASSSSGRIYNEQFF. Here the CDR3 DNA reads TGTGCCAGTAGTAGCAGCGGGAGAATCTACAATGAGCAGTTCTTC.

This rearrangement joins TRBV19 to TRBJ2-7; the D gene is possibly TRBD2 (5 bases). There are 14 residues in the CDR3. The ends were cut back, 5 bases at V and 5 bases at J, with 16 bases in the middle. The V gene's germline CDR1 is LNHDA and CDR2 SQIVND (reference sequence). The CDR3 nucleotides read TGTGCCAGTAGTCGTAACCGGGGAACCGACGAGCAGTACTTC. Translated: CASSRNRGTDEQYF.

V gene TRBV18 combines with J gene TRBJ1-4; no reliable D call. From germline, CDR1 is KGHSH and CDR2 LQKENI. V was cut by 2 bases and J by 5 bases, with 6 bases left in between. There are 13 residues in the CDR3. The DNA for the CDR3 is TGTGCCAGCTCACCAATTCAGAATGAAAAACTGTTTTTT. Amino acid sequence: CASSPIQNEKLFF. Combining the CDR3 with reference TRBV18 and TRBJ1-4 gives the whole variable domain NAGVMQNPRHLVRRRGQEARLRCSPMKGHSHVYWYRQLPEEGLKFMVYLQKENIIDESGMPKERFSAEFPKEGPSILRIQQVVRGDSAAYFCASSPIQNEKLFFGSGTQLSVL.

The CDR3 sequence is CASSQDRSGDEQYF. Here the CDR3 DNA reads TGCGCCAGCAGCCAAGATCGAAGCGGGGACGAGCAGTACTTC. The chain joins TRBV4-1 to TRBJ2-7; 7 nucleotides match TRBD2. Germline loops: CDR1 MGHRA, CDR2 YSYEKL. This CDR3 has 14 residues. Unmatched junction bases numbered 4, after V lost 0 bases and J lost 5 bases.

This rearrangement joins TRBV5-6 to TRBJ2-2; 8 positions agree with TRBD2. CDR1 is SGHDT and CDR2 is YYEEEE in the germline V gene. The V gene end was trimmed by 1 base and the J gene end by 1 base; junction bases not matched to a gene: 0. The CDR3 length is 15 residues. CDR3 loop: CASSLTSGNTGELFF. Written as DNA, the CDR3 is TGTGCCAGCAGCTTGACTAGCGGGAACACCGGGGAGCTGTTTTTT. The whole variable domain, remainder taken from reference TRBV5-6 and TRBJ2-2, is DAGVTQSPTHLIKTRGQQVTLRCSPKSGHDTVSWYQQALGQGPQFIFQYYEEEERQRGNFPDRFSGHQFPNYSSELNVNALLLGDSALYLCASSLTSGNTGELFFGEGSRLTVL.

This clone was detected once. CDR3 region: CASSQVTSGGFTDTQYF. CDR3 sequence (DNA): TGCGCCAGCAGCCAAGTGACTAGCGGGGGATTCACAGATACGCAGTATTTT. The rearrangement uses TRBV4-1 and TRBJ2-3; TRBD2 matches 12 bases. The CDR3 consists of 17 residues. Germline V gene sequence: CDR1 MGHRA, CDR2 YSYEKL. The V and J ends lost 1 base and 2 bases, in that order; junction bases with no gene match: 4.

CDR3 amino acids: CASSGITSGSDNEQFF. Written as DNA, the CDR3 is TGTGCCAGCAGCGGCATCACTAGCGGGTCCGACAATGAGCAGTTCTTC. The chain has TRBV5-6 and TRBJ2-1; TRBD2 aligns across 9 bases. Germline trimming cut 4 bases from V and 5 bases from J; bases unmatched to any gene: 10. This CDR3 has 16 residues. CDR1 and CDR2 from the germline V gene are SGHDT and YYEEEE. The full variable domain, completed using reference TRBV5-6 and TRBJ2-1, is DAGVTQSPTHLIKTRGQQVTLRCSPKSGHDTVSWYQQALGQGPQFIFQYYEEEERQRGNFPDRFSGHQFPNYSSELNVNALLLGDSALYLCASSGITSGSDNEQFFGPGTRLTVL.

The J gene is TRBJ2-7, the V gene TRBV9; no definite D call. Trimming stripped 0 bases from V and 0 bases from J, with 10 bases between. The CDR3 contains 15 residues. Looked up from germline, CDR1 is SGDLS and CDR2 is YYNGEE. CDR3 in amino acids: CASSVGPDPSYEQYF. In nucleotides, the CDR3 is TGTGCCAGCAGCGTAGGGCCAGATCCCTCCTACGAGCAGTACTTC.

The chain employs TRBV10-3 and TRBJ1-2; 8 nucleotides agree with TRBD1. Germline loops: CDR1 ENHRY, CDR2 SYGVKD. The CDR3 runs 15 residues. V dropped 4 bases and J dropped 8; count of bases not matched to a gene: 12. CDR3 bases: TGTGCCATCAGTGGAAGGACAGGGCACTGGGAGGGCTACACCTTC. Translating gives CAISGRTGHWEGYTF.

This chain joins TRBV5-1 and TRBJ1-3; 7 nucleotides agree with TRBD1. V lost 4 bases to trimming and J lost 0 bases; unmatched junction nucleotides: 7. The CDR3 runs to 16 residues. Per the germline V gene, CDR1 is SGHRS and CDR2 is YFSETQ. CDR3 protein: CASSREGQISGNTIYF. The CDR3, as DNA: TGCGCCAGCAGCCGCGAGGGACAGATCTCTGGAAACACCATATATTTT.

The chain combines TRBV5-1 with TRBJ1-4, with a tentative D call TRBD1 (6 bases). Germline assignment: CDR1 SGHRS and CDR2 YFSETQ. The length of the CDR3 is 15 residues. V shed 4 bases and J shed 8 bases, with 18 bases lying between them. In nucleotides, the CDR3 is TGCGCCAGCAGCCCAACCTTGGGGGCGAGAGAAAAACTGTTTTTT. Protein: CASSPTLGAREKLFF.

The rearrangement joins TRBV20-1 to TRBJ2-7, with unresolved D. Germline CDR1 DFQATT, CDR2 SNEGSKA (reference sequence). V lost 3 bases to trimming and J lost 5 bases, with 8 bases between them. This CDR3 spans 11 amino acids. CDR3 loop: CSARVANEQYF. In DNA, the CDR3 is TGCAGTGCTAGGGTAGCAAACGAGCAGTACTTC.

The chain combines TRBV5-1 with TRBJ1-2; D is undetermined. Trimming stripped 0 bases from V and 2 bases from J, with 8 bases between. Germline-derived CDR1 and CDR2 are SGHRS and YFSETQ. The CDR3 has 14 residues. The DNA for the CDR3 is TGCGCCAGCAGCTTGGCCTCAGGAAACTATGGCTACACCTTC. Encoded protein: CASSLASGNYGYTF.